The next 12 T cell receptor beta chains were all read from a single sample in a study of regulatory T cells in long-lasting Graves disease. Time point denoted: newly diagnosed GD, antithyroid drugs for less than 3 months. TCR sequences were obtained from RNA taken from PBMCs. Sequencing libraries for TCR beta were prepared with iRepertoire HTBI primers and Arm-PCR of CDR3 regions. MiXCR, applied by TCRdb to the multiplex PCR reads, yields one record per CDR3 protein. There are around 480,000 distinct CDR3 sequences in the sample; roughly 16% occur only once, and 12% lies in the top ten. These sequences were also reported in another study, on T cells in Graves' hyperthyroidism and ophthalmopathy.

The material sequenced was peripheral blood mononuclear cells (PBMCs), taken at new diagnosis, from a patient treated with antithyroid drugs. The receptors were sampled from a man aged 40-55 years with Graves disease.

About this clonotype itself: A far larger clone differs by one base, so this is likely a read error. J is TRBJ2-3 and V is TRBV12-3 or TRBV12-4, with D perhaps matching TRBD1 (6 bases). The CDR3 is made up of 14 amino acids. The CDR3 loop reads CASSLQGRVTEPFF. In DNA, the CDR3 is TGTGCCAGCAGTTTACAGGGGCGGGTCACTGAACCTTTCTTT.

This clonotype was seen more than once but under ten times. The V call is TRBV5-8, the J call TRBJ2-1; D possibly uses TRBD1 or TRBD2 (5 bases each). V dropped 7 bases and J dropped 10 bases, with 21 bases sitting between them. Germline V CDR1 and CDR2: SGHTS, YDEGEE. The CDR3 covers 14 residues. The CDR3 DNA reads TGTGCCAGCGGACCGAGGGGACCCACTGGGGAGCAGTTCTTC. It translates to CASGPRGPTGEQFF. The full variable domain, rest sourced from reference TRBV5-8 and TRBJ2-1, is EAGVTQSPTHLIKTRGQQATLRCSPISGHTSVYWYQQALGLGLQFLLWYDEGEERNRGNFPPRFSGRQFPNYSSELNVNALELEDSALYLCASGPRGPTGEQFFGPGTRLTVL.

This clonotype was observed at least ten times. V and J are TRBV27 and TRBJ2-7, with 7 bases lining up with TRBD2. Germline assignment: CDR1 MNHEY and CDR2 SMNVEV (reference sequence). There are 15 residues in the CDR3. Trimming cost V 5 bases and J 0 bases; bases outside gene matches: 7. The CDR3 region is CASSPLRESSYEQYF. In nucleotides, the CDR3 is TGTGCCAGCAGTCCCCTGCGGGAGAGCTCCTACGAGCAGTACTTC.

About this clonotype itself: A much larger clone lies a single base off, so this may be a read error. The chain couples TRBV11-2 to TRBJ2-5; D may be TRBD1 (6 bases). The DNA end is a closer match to TRBJ2-1, so the J assignment may be wrong. This CDR3 region has 14 residues. Germline V gene sequence: CDR1 SGHAT, CDR2 FQNNGV. CDR3 protein: CASSTGQSSHEQFF. The CDR3 DNA follows: TGTGCCAGCAGCACCGGACAGAGTTCACATGAGCAGTTCTTC.

A word on this clonotype: This may be a read error: a much more frequent sequence differs by one nucleotide. J is TRBJ2-7 and V is TRBV7-9; D is ambiguous. CDR3 length: 14 residues. Germline CDR1 reads SEHNR; CDR2 reads FQNEAQ (reference sequence). CDR3 DNA sequence: TGTGCCGGCAGCTTAGTTTGGGATACCTACGAGCAGTACTTC. Translating gives CAGSLVWDTYEQYF.

This clonotype was detected many times. The chain links TRBV5-1 to TRBJ2-7, with D possibly TRBD1 on 6 matching bases. Trimming pared 3 bases from V and 3 bases from J, leaving 13 bases between. Germline-derived CDR1 and CDR2 are SGHRS and YFSETQ. CDR3 length equals 14 residues. CDR3 sequence: CASSSQGPNYEQYF. The CDR3 nucleotides are TGCGCCAGCAGCTCACAGGGTCCTAACTACGAGCAGTACTTC.

The chain carries TRBV15 and TRBJ2-7; no reliable D call. Germline lookup yields CDR1 LNHNV and CDR2 YYDKDF (reference sequence). Between the trimmed V and J ends, which lost 1 base and 4 bases, there was a span of 11 bases. CDR3 length equals 14 residues. CDR3 region: CATSRVNTGYEQYF. CDR3 nucleotides: TGTGCCACCAGCAGAGTCAACACCGGGTACGAGCAGTACTTC.

This clonotype was picked up a small number of times. The chain employs TRBV4-1 and TRBJ2-1; D remains unclear. The germline gives CDR1 MGHRA, CDR2 YSYEKL. Trimming left V 0 bases short and J 3 bases short, with 6 bases between. The length of the CDR3 is 14 residues. CDR3 sequence reads: CASSQEGDYNEQFF. Here the CDR3 DNA reads TGCGCCAGCAGCCAAGAGGGTGACTACAATGAGCAGTTCTTC.

This clonotype was detected many times. The genes are TRBV27 and TRBJ2-7; 9 positions agree with TRBD1. J gave up 7 bases and V 5 bases, and 18 bases lay outside the gene matches. The CDR3 has 17 amino acids. Germline values: CDR1 MNHEY, CDR2 SMNVEV (reference sequence). The CDR3: CASSGPGQGPSGYEQYF. CDR3 coding DNA: TGTGCCAGCAGTGGCCCGGGACAGGGTCCTAGCGGTTATGAGCAGTACTTC.

This clonotype has just a few counts. The DNA for the CDR3 is TGTGCCACCACTAAAGGGAGGGCTATGGACAATGAGCAGTTCTTC. Translated, it gives CATTKGRAMDNEQFF. This rearrangement joins TRBV15 to TRBJ2-1, with 7 bases identical to TRBD2. With V trimmed by 7 bases and J by 5 bases, 11 bases remained unmatched. Per germline, CDR1 LNHNV and CDR2 YYDKDF (reference sequence). The CDR3 extends over 15 amino acids.

V and J are TRBV2 and TRBJ2-3; D remains unclear. Germline V gives CDR1 SNHLY, CDR2 FYNNEI. V lost 4 bases and J 2 bases, leaving 7 bases between the germline ends. This CDR3 spans 13 amino acids. The CDR3 DNA sequence: TGTGCCAGCAGTGCAGACGTCACAGATACGCAGTATTTT. This translates into CASSADVTDTQYF. The full variable domain, in which reference TRBV2 and TRBJ2-3 provide the parts outside the CDR3, is EPEVTQTPSHQVTQMGQEVILRCVPISNHLYFYWYRQILGQKVEFLVSFYNNEISEKSEIFDDQFSVERPDGSNFTLKIRSTKLEDSAMYFCASSADVTDTQYFGPGTRLTVL.

With regard to this clonotype: This clone may be a read error of a much larger clone one base away. The chain links TRBV7-9 to TRBJ2-1; possibly TRBD2 for D (5 bases). V lost 6 bases to trimming and J lost 13 bases, with 25 bases between them. From germline, CDR1 is SEHNR and CDR2 FQNEAQ (reference sequence). This CDR3 region has 15 residues. For the CDR3, the DNA is TGTGCCAGCAGTCTCCATGGCCGGGCTGGGGAGACCCAGTTCTTC. Protein: CASSLHGRAGETQFF.